This T cell receptor beta chain was profiled in a study of Ad26.COV2.S vaccination and SARS-CoV-2 variants. The treatment is: about 20 received Ad26.COV2.S at low or high dose, single or two shots; about 5 received placebo; per-sample allocation not given. On day 63 after the first injection, vaccine and placebo recipients gave samples. Clones were read by immunoSEQ multiplex PCR, and TCRdb kept only the in-frame ones, dropping some. The sample lists around 300,000 clones, roughly 88% occurring once. The clonotype was recovered from a person between 18 and 65 years old who received the Ad26.COV2.S COVID-19 vaccine or a placebo. Sequences were derived from peripheral blood, sampled in a trial of Ad26.COV2.S vaccine versus placebo.

This CDR3 is CASSARTSGLFF. CDR3 sequence (DNA): TGTGCCAGCAGTGCCCGGACAAGCGGACTGTTTTTT. The V and J genes are TRBV28 and TRBJ1-4, with a possible D match to TRBD1 (5 bases). The V end lost 5 bases, the J end lost 13 bases, and 14 bases lay between the germline ends. The CDR3 contains 12 residues. Per germline, CDR1 MDHEN and CDR2 SYDVKM. Drawing the rest from reference TRBV28 and TRBJ1-4, the complete variable domain is DVKVTQSSRYLVKRTGEKVFLECVQDMDHENMFWYRQDPGLGLRLIYFSYDVKMKEKGDIPEGYSVSREKKERFSLILESASTNQTSMYLCASSARTSGLFFGSGTQLSVL.